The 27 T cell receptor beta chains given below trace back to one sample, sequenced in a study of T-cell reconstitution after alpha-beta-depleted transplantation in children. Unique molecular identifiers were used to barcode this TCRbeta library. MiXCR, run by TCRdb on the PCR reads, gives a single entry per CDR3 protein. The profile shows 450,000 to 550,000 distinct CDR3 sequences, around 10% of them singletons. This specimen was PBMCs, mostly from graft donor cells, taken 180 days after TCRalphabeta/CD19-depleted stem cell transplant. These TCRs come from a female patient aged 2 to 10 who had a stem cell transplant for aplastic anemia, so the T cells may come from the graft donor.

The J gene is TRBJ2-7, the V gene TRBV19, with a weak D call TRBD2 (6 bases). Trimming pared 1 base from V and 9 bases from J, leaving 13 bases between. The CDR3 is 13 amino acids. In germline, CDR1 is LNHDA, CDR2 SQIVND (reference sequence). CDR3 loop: CASSIAAGGWQYF. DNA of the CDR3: TGTGCCAGTAGTATAGCGGCAGGAGGGTGGCAGTACTTC. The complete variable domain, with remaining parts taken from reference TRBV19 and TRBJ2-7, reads DGGITQSPKYLFRKEGQNVTLSCEQNLNHDAMYWYRQDPGQGLRLIYYSQIVNDFQKGDIAEGYSVSREKKESFPLTVTSAQKNPTAFYLCASSIAAGGWQYFGPGTRLTVT.

The CDR3 is CASRNAGGGPWSTEAFF. CDR3 DNA sequence: TGTGCCAGCAGGAACGCAGGGGGGGGGCCGTGGAGCACTGAAGCTTTCTTT. The V call is TRBV28, the J call TRBJ1-1; 7 bases fit TRBD1. Per germline, CDR1 MDHEN and CDR2 SYDVKM. The CDR3 totals 17 residues. The V and J ends lost 6 bases and 4 bases, in that order; junction bases with no gene match: 17.

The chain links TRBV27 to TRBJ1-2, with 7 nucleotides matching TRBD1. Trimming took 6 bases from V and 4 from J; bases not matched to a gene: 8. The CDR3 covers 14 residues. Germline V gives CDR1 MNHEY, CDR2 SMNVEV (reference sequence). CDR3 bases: TGTGCCAGCAGCCGACAGGGATTAGGCTATGGCTACACCTTC. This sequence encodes CASSRQGLGYGYTF.

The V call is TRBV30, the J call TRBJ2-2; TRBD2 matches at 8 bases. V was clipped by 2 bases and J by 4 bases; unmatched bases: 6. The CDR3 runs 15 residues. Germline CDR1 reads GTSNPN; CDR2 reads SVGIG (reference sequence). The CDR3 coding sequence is TGTGCCTGGAGTTCGACCGGGGGGGCCACCGGGGAGCTGTTTTTT. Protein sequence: CAWSSTGGATGELFF.

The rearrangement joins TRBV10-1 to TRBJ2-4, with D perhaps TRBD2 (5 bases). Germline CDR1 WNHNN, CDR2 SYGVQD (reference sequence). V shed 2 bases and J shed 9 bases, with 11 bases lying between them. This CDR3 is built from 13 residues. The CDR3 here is CASSEPGRGIQYF. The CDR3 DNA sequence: TGCGCCAGCAGTGAGCCAGGCCGGGGCATTCAGTACTTC.

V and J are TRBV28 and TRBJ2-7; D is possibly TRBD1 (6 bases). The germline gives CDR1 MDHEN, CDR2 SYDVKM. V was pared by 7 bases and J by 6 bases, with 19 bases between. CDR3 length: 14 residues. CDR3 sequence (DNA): TGTGCCAGCACCCGGACAGCCAACCTTCCCGAGCAGTACTTC. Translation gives CASTRTANLPEQYF.

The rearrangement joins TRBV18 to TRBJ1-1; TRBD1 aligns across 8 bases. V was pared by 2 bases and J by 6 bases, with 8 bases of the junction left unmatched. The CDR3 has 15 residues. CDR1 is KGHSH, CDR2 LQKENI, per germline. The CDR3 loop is CASSPRGDRGAEAFF. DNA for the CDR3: TGTGCCAGCTCACCAAGGGGCGACAGGGGCGCTGAAGCTTTCTTT. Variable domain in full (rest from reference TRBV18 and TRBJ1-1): NAGVMQNPRHLVRRRGQEARLRCSPMKGHSHVYWYRQLPEEGLKFMVYLQKENIIDESGMPKERFSAEFPKEGPSILRIQQVVRGDSAAYFCASSPRGDRGAEAFFGQGTRLTVV.

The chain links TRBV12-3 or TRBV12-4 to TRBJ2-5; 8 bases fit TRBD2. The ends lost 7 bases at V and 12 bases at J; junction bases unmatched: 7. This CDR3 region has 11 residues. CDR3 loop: CASTPGGRKYF. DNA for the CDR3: TGTGCCAGCACCCCGGGGGGGAGAAAGTACTTC.

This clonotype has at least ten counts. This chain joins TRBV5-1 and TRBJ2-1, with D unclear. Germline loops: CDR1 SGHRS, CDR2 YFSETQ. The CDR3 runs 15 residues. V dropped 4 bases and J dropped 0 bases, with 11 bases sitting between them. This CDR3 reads CASSRTVTSYNEQFF. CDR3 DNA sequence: TGCGCCAGCAGCCGAACAGTAACCTCCTACAATGAGCAGTTCTTC.

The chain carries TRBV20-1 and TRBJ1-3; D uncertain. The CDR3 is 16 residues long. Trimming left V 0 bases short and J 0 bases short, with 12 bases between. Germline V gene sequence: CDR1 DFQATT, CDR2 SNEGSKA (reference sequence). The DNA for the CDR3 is TGCAGTGCTAGAGATAGCAGACTAAGCTCTGGAAACACCATATATTTT. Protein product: CSARDSRLSSGNTIYF.

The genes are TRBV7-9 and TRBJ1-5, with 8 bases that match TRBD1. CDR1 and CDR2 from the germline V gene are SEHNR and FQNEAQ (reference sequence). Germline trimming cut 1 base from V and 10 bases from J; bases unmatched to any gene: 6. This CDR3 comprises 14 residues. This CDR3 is CASSLEGQVRPQHF. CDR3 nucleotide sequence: TGTGCCAGCAGCTTAGAGGGACAGGTCCGCCCCCAGCATTTT. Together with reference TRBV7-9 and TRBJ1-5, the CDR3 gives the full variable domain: DTGVSQNPRHKITKRGQNVTFRCDPISEHNRLYWYRQTLGQGPEFLTYFQNEAQLEKSRLLSDRFSAERPKGSFSTLEIQRTEQGDSAMYLCASSLEGQVRPQHFGDGTRLSIL.

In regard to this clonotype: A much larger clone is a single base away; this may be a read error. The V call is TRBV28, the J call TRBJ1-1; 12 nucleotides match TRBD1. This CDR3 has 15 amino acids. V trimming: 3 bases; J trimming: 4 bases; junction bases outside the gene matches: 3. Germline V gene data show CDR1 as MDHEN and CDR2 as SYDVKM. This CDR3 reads CASSFGTGGSTEAFF. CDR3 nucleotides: TGTGCCAGCAGTTTTGGGACAGGGGGCTCCACTGAAGCTTTCTTT.

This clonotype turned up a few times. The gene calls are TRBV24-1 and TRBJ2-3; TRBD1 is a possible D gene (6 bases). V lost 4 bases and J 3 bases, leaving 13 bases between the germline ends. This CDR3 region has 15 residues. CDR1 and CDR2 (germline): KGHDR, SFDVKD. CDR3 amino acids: CATSDLTGSTDTQYF. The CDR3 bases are TGTGCCACCAGTGACTTGACAGGCTCGACAGATACGCAGTATTTT.

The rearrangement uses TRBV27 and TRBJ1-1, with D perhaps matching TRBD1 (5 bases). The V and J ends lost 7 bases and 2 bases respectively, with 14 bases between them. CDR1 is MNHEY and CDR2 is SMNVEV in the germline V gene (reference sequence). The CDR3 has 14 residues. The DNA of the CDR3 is TGTGCCAGCAACACGATCAGGGTAAACACTGAAGCTTTCTTT. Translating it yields CASNTIRVNTEAFF.

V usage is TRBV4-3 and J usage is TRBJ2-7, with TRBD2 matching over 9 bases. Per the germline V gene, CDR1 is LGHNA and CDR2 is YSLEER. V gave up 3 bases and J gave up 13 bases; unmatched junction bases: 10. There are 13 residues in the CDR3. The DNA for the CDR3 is TGCGCCAGCAGCCAGGAACCGGGACTAGCCCTCTACTTC. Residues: CASSQEPGLALYF.

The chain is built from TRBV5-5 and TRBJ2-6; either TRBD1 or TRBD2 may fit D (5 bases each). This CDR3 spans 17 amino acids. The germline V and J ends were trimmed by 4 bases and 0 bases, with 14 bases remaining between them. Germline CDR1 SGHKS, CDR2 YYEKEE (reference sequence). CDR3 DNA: TGTGCCAGCAGCACGGGACCGCTCGGCTCTGGGGCCAACGTCCTGACTTTC. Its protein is CASSTGPLGSGANVLTF.

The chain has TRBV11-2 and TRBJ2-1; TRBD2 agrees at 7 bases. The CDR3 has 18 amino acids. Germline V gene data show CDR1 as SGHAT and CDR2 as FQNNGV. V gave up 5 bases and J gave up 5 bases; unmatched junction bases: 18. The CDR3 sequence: CASSHRPLAAKRDNEQFF. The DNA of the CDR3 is TGTGCCAGCAGCCATAGGCCCCTAGCGGCCAAGAGGGACAATGAGCAGTTCTTC.

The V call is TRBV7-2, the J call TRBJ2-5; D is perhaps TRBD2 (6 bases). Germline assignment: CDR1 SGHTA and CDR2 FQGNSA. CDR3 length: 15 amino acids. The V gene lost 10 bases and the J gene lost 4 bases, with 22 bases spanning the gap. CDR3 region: CATRSRRESRETQYF. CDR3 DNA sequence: TGTGCCACTAGGTCCCGACGGGAGAGTAGAGAGACCCAGTACTTC.

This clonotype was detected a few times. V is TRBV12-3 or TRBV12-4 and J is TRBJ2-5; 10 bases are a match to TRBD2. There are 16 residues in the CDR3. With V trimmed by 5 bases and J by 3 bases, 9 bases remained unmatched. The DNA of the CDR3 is TGTGCCAGCAGTCCGATAGGGCTAGCGGGAGAAGAGACCCAGTACTTC. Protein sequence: CASSPIGLAGEETQYF.

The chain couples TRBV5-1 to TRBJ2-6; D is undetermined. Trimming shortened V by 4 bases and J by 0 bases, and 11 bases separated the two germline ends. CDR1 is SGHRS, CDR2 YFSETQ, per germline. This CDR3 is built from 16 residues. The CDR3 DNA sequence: TGCGCCAGCAGCCCACCTACGCCCTCTGGGGCCAACGTCCTGACTTTC. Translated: CASSPPTPSGANVLTF. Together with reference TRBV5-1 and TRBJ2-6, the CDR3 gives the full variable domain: KAGVTQTPRYLIKTRGQQVTLSCSPISGHRSVSWYQQTPGQGLQFLFEYFSETQRNKGNFPGRFSGRQFSNSRSEMNVSTLELGDSALYLCASSPPTPSGANVLTFGAGSRLTVL.

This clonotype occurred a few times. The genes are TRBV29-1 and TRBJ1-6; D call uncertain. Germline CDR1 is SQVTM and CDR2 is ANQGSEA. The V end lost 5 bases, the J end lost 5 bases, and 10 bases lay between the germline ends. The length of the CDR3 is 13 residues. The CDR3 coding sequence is TGCAGCGTTACGGACGGAGATAATTCACCCCTCCACTTT. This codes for CSVTDGDNSPLHF.

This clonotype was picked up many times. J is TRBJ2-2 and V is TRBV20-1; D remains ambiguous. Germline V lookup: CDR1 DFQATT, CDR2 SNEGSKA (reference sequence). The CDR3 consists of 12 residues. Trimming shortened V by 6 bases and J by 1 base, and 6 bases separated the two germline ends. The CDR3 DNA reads TGCAGTGCGAGTCGGAACACCGGGGAGCTGTTTTTT. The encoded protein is CSASRNTGELFF.

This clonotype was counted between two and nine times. CDR3 nucleotide sequence: TGCAGTGCTAGATTTAAGCAGGGAAAAGAATACGAGCAGTACGTC. Translation: CSARFKQGKEYEQYV. The rearrangement uses TRBV20-1 and TRBJ2-7; D is possibly TRBD1 (5 bases). In germline, CDR1 is DFQATT, CDR2 SNEGSKA (reference sequence). Trimming left V 2 bases short and J 4 bases short, with 18 bases between. This CDR3 has 15 residues.

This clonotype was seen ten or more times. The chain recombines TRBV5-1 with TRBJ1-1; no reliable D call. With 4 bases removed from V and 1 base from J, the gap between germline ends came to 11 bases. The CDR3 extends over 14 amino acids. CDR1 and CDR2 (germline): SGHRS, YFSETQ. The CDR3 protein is CASSPDTPNTEAFF. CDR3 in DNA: TGCGCCAGCAGCCCCGACACCCCGAACACTGAAGCTTTCTTT.

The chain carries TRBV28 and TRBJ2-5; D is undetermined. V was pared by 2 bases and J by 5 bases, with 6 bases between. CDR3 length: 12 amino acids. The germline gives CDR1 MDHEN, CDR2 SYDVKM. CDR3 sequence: CASSLMYETQYF. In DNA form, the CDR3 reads TGTGCCAGCAGTTTAATGTACGAGACCCAGTACTTC.

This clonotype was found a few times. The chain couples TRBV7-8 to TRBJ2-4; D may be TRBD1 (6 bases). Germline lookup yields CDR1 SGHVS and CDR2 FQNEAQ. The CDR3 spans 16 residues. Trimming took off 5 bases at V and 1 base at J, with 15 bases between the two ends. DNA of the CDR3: TGTGCCAGCAGCCAACTCCGGGACACTGCCAAAAACATTCAGTACTTC. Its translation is CASSQLRDTAKNIQYF.

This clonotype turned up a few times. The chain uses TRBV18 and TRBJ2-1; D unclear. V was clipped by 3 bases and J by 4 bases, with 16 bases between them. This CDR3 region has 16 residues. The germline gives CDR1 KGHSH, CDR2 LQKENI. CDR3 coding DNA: TGTGCCAGCTCACCCAGGCAGGACCCCTTATACAATGAGCAGTTCTTC. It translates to CASSPRQDPLYNEQFF. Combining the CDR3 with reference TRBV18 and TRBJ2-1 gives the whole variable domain NAGVMQNPRHLVRRRGQEARLRCSPMKGHSHVYWYRQLPEEGLKFMVYLQKENIIDESGMPKERFSAEFPKEGPSILRIQQVVRGDSAAYFCASSPRQDPLYNEQFFGPGTRLTVL.